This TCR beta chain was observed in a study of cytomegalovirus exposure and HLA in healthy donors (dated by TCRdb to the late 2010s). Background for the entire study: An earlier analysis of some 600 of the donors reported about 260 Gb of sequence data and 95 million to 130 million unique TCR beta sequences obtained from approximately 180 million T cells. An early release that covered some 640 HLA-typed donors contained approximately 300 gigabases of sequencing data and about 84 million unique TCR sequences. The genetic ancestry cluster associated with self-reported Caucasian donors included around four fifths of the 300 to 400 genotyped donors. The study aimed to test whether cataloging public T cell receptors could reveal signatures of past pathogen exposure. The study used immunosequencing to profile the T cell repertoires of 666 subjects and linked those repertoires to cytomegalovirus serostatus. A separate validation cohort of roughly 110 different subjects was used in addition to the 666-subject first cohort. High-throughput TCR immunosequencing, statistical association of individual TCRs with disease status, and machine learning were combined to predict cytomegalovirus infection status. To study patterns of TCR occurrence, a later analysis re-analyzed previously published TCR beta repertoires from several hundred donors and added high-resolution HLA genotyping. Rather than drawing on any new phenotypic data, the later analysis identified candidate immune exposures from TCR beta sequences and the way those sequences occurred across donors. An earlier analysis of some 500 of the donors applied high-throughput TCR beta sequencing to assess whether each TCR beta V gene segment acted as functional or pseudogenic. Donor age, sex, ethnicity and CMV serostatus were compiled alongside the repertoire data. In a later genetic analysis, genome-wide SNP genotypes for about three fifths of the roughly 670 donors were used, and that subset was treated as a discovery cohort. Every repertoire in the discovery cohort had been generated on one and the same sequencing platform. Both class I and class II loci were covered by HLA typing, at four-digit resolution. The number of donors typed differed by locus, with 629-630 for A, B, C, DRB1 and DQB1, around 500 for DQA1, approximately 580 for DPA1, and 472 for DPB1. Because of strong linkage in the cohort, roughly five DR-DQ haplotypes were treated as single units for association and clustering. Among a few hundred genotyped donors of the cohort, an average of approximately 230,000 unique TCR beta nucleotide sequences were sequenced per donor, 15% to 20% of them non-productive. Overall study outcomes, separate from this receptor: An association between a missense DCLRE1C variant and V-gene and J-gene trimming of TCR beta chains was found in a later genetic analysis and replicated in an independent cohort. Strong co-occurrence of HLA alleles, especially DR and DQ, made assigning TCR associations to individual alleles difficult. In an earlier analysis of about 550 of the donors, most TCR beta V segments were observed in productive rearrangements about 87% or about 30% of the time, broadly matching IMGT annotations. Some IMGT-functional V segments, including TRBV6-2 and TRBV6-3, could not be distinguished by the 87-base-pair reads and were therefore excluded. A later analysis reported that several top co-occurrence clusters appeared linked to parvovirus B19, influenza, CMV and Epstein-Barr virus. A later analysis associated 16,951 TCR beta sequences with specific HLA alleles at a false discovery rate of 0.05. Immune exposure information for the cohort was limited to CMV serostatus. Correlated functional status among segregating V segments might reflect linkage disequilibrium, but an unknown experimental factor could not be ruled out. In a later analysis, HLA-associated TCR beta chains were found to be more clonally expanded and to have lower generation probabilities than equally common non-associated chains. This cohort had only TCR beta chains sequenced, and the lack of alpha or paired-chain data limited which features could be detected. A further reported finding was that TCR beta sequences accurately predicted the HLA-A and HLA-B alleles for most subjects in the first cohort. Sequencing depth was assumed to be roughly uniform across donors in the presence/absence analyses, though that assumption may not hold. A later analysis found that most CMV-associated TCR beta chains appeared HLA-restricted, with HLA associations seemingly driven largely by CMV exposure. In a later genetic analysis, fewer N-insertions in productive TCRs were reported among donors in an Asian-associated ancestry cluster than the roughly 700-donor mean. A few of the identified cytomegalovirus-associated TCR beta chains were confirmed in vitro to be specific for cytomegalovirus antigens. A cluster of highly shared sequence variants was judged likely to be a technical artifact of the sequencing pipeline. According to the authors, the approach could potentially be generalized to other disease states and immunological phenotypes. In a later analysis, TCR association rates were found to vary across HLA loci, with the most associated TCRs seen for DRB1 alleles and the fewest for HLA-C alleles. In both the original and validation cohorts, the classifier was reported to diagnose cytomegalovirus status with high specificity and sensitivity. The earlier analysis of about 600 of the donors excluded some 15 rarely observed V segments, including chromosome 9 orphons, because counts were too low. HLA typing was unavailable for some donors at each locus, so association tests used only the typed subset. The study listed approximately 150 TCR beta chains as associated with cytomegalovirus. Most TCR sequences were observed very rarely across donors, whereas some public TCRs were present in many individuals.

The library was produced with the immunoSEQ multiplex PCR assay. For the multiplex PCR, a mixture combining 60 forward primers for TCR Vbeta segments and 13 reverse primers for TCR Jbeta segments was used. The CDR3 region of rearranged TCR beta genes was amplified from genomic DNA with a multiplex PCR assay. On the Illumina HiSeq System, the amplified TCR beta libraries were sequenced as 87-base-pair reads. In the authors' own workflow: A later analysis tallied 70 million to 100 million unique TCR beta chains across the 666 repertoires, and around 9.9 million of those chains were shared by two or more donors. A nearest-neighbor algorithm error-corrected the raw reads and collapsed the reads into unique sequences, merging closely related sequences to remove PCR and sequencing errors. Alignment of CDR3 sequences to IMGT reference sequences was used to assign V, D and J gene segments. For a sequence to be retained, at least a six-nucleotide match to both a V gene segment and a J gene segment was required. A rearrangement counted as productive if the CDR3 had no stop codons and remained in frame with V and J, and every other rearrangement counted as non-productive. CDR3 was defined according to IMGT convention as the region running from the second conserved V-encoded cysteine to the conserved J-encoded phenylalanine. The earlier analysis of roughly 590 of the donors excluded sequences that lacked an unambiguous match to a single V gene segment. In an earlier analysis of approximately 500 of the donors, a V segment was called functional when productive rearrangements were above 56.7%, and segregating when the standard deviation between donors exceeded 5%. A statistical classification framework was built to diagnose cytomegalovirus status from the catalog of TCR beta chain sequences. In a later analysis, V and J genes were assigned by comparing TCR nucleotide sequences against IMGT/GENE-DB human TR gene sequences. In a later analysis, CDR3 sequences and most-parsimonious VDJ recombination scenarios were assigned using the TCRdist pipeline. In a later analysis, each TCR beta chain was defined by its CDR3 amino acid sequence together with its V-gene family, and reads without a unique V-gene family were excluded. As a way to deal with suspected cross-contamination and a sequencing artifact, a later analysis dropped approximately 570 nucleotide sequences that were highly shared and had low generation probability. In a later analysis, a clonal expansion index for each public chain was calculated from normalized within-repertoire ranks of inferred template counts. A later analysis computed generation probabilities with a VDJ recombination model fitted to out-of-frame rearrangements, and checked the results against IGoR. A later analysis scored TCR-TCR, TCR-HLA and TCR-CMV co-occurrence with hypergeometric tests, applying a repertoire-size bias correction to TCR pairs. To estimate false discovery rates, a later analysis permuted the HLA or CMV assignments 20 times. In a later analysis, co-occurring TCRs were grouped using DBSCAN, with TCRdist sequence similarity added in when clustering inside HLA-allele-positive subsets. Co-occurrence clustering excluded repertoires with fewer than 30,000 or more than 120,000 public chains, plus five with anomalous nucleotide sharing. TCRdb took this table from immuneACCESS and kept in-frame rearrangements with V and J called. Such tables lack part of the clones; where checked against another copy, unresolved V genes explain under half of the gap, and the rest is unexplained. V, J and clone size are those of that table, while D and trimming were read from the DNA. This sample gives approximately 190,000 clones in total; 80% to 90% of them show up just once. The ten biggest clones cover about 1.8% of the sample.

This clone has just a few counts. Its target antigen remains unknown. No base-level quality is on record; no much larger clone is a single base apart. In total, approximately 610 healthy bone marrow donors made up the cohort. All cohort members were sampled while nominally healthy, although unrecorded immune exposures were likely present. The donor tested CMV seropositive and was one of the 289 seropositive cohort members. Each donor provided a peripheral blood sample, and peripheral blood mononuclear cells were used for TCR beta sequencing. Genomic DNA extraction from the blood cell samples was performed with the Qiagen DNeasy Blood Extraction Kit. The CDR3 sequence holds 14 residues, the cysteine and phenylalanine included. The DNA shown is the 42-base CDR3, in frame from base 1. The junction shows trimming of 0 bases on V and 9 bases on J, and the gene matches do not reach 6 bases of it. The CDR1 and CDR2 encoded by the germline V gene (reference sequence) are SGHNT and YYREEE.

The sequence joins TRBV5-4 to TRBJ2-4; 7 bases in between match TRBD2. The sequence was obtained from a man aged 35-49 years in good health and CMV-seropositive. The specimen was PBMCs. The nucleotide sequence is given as TGTGCCAGCAGCTTGGCTTCCGGGGGGAGCATTCAGTACTTC. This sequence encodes CASSLASGGSIQYF. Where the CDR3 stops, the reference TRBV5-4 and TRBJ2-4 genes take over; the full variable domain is ETGVTQSPTHLIKTRGQQVTLRCSSQSGHNTVSWYQQALGQGPQFIFQYYREEENGRGNFPPRFSGLQFPNYSSELNVNALELDDSALYLCASSLASGGSIQYFGAGTRLSVL.